This record covers a single T cell receptor (beta chain). The entry originates in a study of blood T cell repertoires in COVID-19. Across the whole study: Material from acute and convalescent COVID-19 was sourced from the United States, Italy and Spain. From T cells, B-cell-depleted T cells, or PBMCs came the material, which was cDNA or gDNA.

V was clipped by 4 bases and J by 7 bases; unmatched bases: 7. Germline CDR1 SGHTA, CDR2 FQGNSA. This CDR3 comprises 14 residues. Original processing notes: Amplification with reference gene primers provided the estimates of nucleated cell counts. Measured with immunoSEQ multiplex PCR; TCRdb has only the in-frame clones, and not every one. From that table come the V and J calls and clone size; the DNA was used to work out D and trimming. This table has almost 30,000 clones, about 80% appearing once. The TCR was taken from an older woman with acute or convalescent COVID-19. The V and J genes are TRBV7-2 and TRBJ2-1, with TRBD2 matching 7 bases. Sequenced input: peripheral blood. CDR3 loop: CASSSRQLANEQFF. CDR3 in DNA: TGTGCCAGCAGCTCCCGGCAACTAGCGAATGAGCAGTTCTTC.